The T cell receptor beta chain described here comes from a study of blood T cells in healthy people across ages. There are 17 residues in the CDR3. The germline gives CDR1 SGHTA, CDR2 FQGNSA. A second PCR of roughly 7 to 11 cycles used a sample-barcoded 5' primer and a J-beta primer mix. TCRdb analysed the 5' RACE reads with MiXCR anew, one entry per CDR3 protein. Here the sample spans fewer than 700,000 distinct CDR3 sequences, around 50% being singletons. This sequence originates from an elderly man in good health. The sample comprised blood. J is TRBJ2-1 and V is TRBV7-2; D uncertain. The J call may be mistaken, given a closer DNA end match to TRBJ2-7. The CDR3 DNA reads TGTGCCAGCAGCTTAGTTTTGGTGGCGGTCTCCTACAATGAGCAGTACTTC. It translates to CASSLVLVAVSYNEQYF.